What follows are 13 T cell receptor beta chains derived from one specimen sequenced in a study of blood T cell repertoires in COVID-19. Measured with immunoSEQ multiplex PCR; TCRdb has only the in-frame clones, and not every one. Seen here are fewer than 60,000 clones, 86% observed once, and the top ten hold under 15%. Source material: peripheral blood. These receptors all come from a human donor in a cohort sampled during active COVID-19.

To note about this clone: Relative to the germline gene, one junction end is altered; a read error may explain this. CDR3 protein: CATMEELITTDRAPNF. In nucleotides, the CDR3 is TGTGCTACCATGGAGGAATTGATAACTACGGACAGGGCCCCGAACTTC. V and J are TRBV12-5 and TRBJ2-7; 8 positions agree with TRBD1. The CDR3 length is 16 residues. Germline lookup yields CDR1 LGHNT and CDR2 FRNRAP.

The genes are TRBV6-5 and TRBJ1-4; TRBD1 matches at 9 bases. The V gene end was trimmed by 6 bases and the J gene end by 4 bases; junction bases not matched to a gene: 3. Germline V gene sequence: CDR1 MNHEY, CDR2 SVGAGI. The CDR3 spans 14 residues. CDR3: CASRTGGSNEKLFF. The CDR3 DNA reads as TGTGCCAGCAGGACAGGGGGAAGTAATGAAAAACTGTTTTTT.

This clone was found a few times. The chain employs TRBV5-1 and TRBJ1-6, with 7 positions matching TRBD1. Germline CDR1 reads SGHRS; CDR2 reads YFSETQ. V shed 3 bases, J shed 6 bases, and the junction held 6 bases outside the gene matches. This CDR3 has 15 amino acids. The CDR3 DNA reads TGCGCCAGCAGCTCACAGGGGAAGGTTAATTCACCCCTCCACTTT. Translation gives CASSSQGKVNSPLHF.

This chain connects TRBV6-5 to TRBJ2-7; TRBD1 agrees at 7 bases. J lost 8 bases, V lost 6 bases, and 16 bases had no gene match. The germline gives CDR1 MNHEY, CDR2 SVGAGI. This CDR3 is built from 15 residues. CDR3 nucleotide sequence: TGTGCCAGCAGCCTAAAAGGGACAGACAGTGTCCAGCAGTACTTC. It encodes CASSLKGTDSVQQYF.

This chain joins TRBV11-3 and TRBJ2-2, with D perhaps matching TRBD2 (5 bases). This CDR3 is 15 amino acids long. With 1 base removed from V and 4 bases from J, the gap between germline ends came to 10 bases. The germline CDR1 and CDR2 sequences are SGHNT and YENEEA. CDR3 protein: CASSLAGGPTGELFF. The CDR3 region has the DNA TGTGCCAGCAGCTTAGCGGGCGGGCCCACCGGGGAGCTGTTTTTT.

V usage is TRBV3-1 (or the pseudogene TRBV3-2) and J usage is TRBJ2-2; 9 bases line up with TRBD2. Germline values: CDR1 LGHDT, CDR2 YNNKEL (reference sequence). J lost 6 bases, V lost 4 bases, and 6 bases had no gene match. CDR3 length: 15 amino acids. CDR3 in DNA: TGTGCCAGCAGCCCACCGGGACTAGCCCCCGGGGAGCTGTTTTTT. As protein: CASSPPGLAPGELFF.

The chain links TRBV6-5 to TRBJ1-1, with D tentatively TRBD1 (5 bases). The CDR3 covers 15 residues. CDR1 is MNHEY, CDR2 SVGAGI, per germline. V dropped 2 bases and J dropped 4 bases, with 14 bases sitting between them. This CDR3 is CASSYRRPGGTEAFF. Written as DNA, the CDR3 is TGTGCCAGCAGTTACCGCCGGCCGGGGGGCACTGAAGCTTTCTTT.

This clone was counted only a few times. The chain combines TRBV5-1 with TRBJ2-3; D is possibly TRBD2 (6 bases). CDR1 and CDR2 (germline): SGHRS, YFSETQ. V lost 0 bases to trimming and J lost 3 bases, with 17 bases between them. The CDR3 length is 17 residues. Written as DNA, the CDR3 is TGCGCCAGCAGCTTGGCCCCGGGAGCGGAAAGGACAGATACGCAGTATTTT. Amino acid sequence: CASSLAPGAERTDTQYF.

The V and J genes are TRBV5-4 and TRBJ2-1, with 12 bases aligning to TRBD2. This CDR3 is built from 15 residues. From germline, CDR1 is SGHNT and CDR2 YYREEE (reference sequence). The junction had 2 bases not matched to a gene; V was cut back by 5 bases and J by 2 bases. CDR3 DNA: TGTGCCAGCAGTTCTAGCGGGGGGGCCTACAATGAGCAGTTCTTC. It specifies CASSSSGGAYNEQFF.

The chain recombines TRBV5-4 with TRBJ2-1; no reliable D call. This CDR3 is 13 amino acids long. The ends were cut back, 0 bases at V and 6 bases at J, with 7 bases in the middle. Germline CDR1 SGHNT, CDR2 YYREEE (reference sequence). As DNA, the CDR3 is TGTGCCAGCAGCTTGGGGTGGGCCAATGAGCAGTTCTTC. It yields the protein CASSLGWANEQFF.

This clone appeared a few times. The chain has TRBV3-1 (or the pseudogene TRBV3-2) and TRBJ2-7; 9 positions agree with TRBD2. The V gene end was trimmed by 4 bases and the J gene end by 5 bases; junction bases not matched to a gene: 9. The CDR3 length is 15 residues. The germline V gene has CDR1 LGHDT and CDR2 YNNKEL (reference sequence). The CDR3: CASSLRASGTHEQYF. As DNA, the CDR3 is TGTGCCAGCAGCCTCAGGGCTAGCGGGACCCACGAGCAGTACTTC.

This rearrangement joins TRBV30 to TRBJ2-2; 12 nucleotides match TRBD2. Germline V gene lookup returns CDR1 GTSNPN and CDR2 SVGIG (reference sequence). The length of the CDR3 is 14 residues. With 8 bases clipped from V and 4 bases from J, the junction kept 5 bases outside the gene matches. CDR3 in DNA: TGTGCCCGGCTAGCGGGGGGGGTCACCGGGGAGCTGTTTTTT. The encoded protein is CARLAGGVTGELFF.

This CDR3 reads CASSFGGFDSPLHF. The CDR3 DNA sequence: TGTGCCAGCAGCTTTGGAGGGTTTGACTCACCCCTCCACTTT. The chain uses TRBV7-2 and TRBJ1-6; D ambiguous. Between the trimmed V and J ends, which lost 3 bases and 10 bases, there was a span of 13 bases. Germline assignment: CDR1 SGHTA and CDR2 FQGNSA. The CDR3 loop spans 14 amino acids.